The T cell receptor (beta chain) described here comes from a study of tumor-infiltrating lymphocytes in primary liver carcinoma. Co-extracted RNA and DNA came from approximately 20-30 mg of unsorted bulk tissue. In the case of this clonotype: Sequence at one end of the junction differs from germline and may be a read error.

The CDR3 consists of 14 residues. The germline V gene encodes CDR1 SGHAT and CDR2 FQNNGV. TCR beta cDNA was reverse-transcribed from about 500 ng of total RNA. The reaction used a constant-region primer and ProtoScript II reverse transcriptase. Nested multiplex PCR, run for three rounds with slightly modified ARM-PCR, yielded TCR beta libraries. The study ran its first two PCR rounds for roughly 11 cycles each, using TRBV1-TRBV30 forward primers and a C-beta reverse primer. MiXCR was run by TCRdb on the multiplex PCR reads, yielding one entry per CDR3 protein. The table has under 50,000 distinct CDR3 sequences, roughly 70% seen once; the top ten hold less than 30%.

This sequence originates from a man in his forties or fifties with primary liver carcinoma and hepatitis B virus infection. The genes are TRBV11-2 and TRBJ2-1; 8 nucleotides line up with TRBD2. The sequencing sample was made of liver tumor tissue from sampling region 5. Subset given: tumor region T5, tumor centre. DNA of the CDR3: TGTGTCAGCAGCCCGGGAGGGCCGTACCATGAACAGTTCTTC. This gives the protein CVSSPGGPYHEQFF.